This TCR beta chain was profiled in a study of T cells after posttransplantation cyclophosphamide. Assay: immunoSEQ multiplex PCR; the TCRdb copy retains only in-frame clones and omits some. The sample includes 50,000 to 60,000 clones, 94% seen only once; the top ten take approximately 2.9%. This CDR3 has 13 amino acids. Germline CDR1 KGHSH, CDR2 LQKENI. Deletions cut 3 bases from V and 5 bases from J, with 10 bases between. In the case of this clone: Its antigen remains unidentified.

Overall study results and limits: Skin or GI-infiltrating T cells shared few TRB sequences with blood. Recipient CMV seropositivity and CMV reactivation strongly tracked TRB clonality.

Sample: PBMCs. This chain connects TRBV18 to TRBJ2-5; D gene ambiguous. The sequence was obtained from a woman in her thirties in good health and a related stem cell transplant donor. CDR3 bases: TGTGCCAGCTCACCGGCATCCAAGGAGACCCAGTACTTC. Its translation: CASSPASKETQYF.